This T cell receptor beta chain derives from a study of metastatic and nonmetastatic thyroid tumors. Study-wide background: The comparison covered peripheral blood and tumor or nodule tissue in malignant and benign thyroid patients.

Until they underwent thyroid surgery, no patient had received any treatment. Germline CDR1 and CDR2: MNHNS and SASEGT. The J segment lost 3 bases and the V segment lost 4 bases, leaving 6 bases of the junction unmatched. This CDR3 has 15 residues. Study observations and caveats: Reports indicated that malignant thyroid tumors showed significantly higher TCR beta diversity than benign nodules did, in blood and tumor.

From the PCR reads, TCRdb re-called clones with MiXCR. The table includes about 30,000 clones, roughly 3.7% detected once. There are many counts of this clone. Its antigen is still unknown. It may be a read error: a sequence one base away is much more abundant. This sequence was found in a female donor with papillary thyroid cancer or a benign thyroid nodule (not recorded which). Some clones in this sample may be carry-over from other donors' samples. The sequenced sample consisted of blood. The gene calls are TRBV6-1 and TRBJ2-1, with 7 bases fitting TRBD2. CDR3 sequence reads: CASSGLRESYNEQFF. CDR3 nucleotides: TGTGCCAGCAGTGGATTGCGGGAGAGCTACAATGAGCAGTTCTTC.